The 24 T cell receptor beta chains in this list originate from one sample, sequenced in a study of control samples from healthy donors and cancer patients. Sequencing was performed with immunoSEQ multiplex PCR; in TCRdb, only in-frame clones are kept and a portion is missing. The repertoire includes roughly 63,000 clones, roughly 90% of them detected once, and 1.7% sits in the top ten. The sequenced material came from PBMCs. These receptor sequences come from a man aged 40-49 years with colorectal cancer.

The V gene is TRBV5-1, the J gene TRBJ1-6, with 10 bases that match TRBD1. This CDR3 region has 15 residues. Germline loops: CDR1 SGHRS, CDR2 YFSETQ. With V trimmed by 2 bases and J by 9 bases, 5 bases remained unmatched. CDR3 nucleotide sequence: TGCGCCAGCAGCTTAGGGACAGGGGAATTTTCACCCCTCCACTTT. This codes for CASSLGTGEFSPLHF.

V and J are TRBV11-3 and TRBJ2-7; D not resolved. CDR3 length equals 12 residues. The V end was cut by 5 bases, the J end by 3 bases, with 8 bases between. Per germline, CDR1 SGHNT and CDR2 YENEEA. The CDR3 is CASSLGNYEQYF. The CDR3 DNA sequence: TGTGCCAGCAGCCTGGGCAACTACGAGCAGTACTTC.

This clone was recorded only once. As DNA, the CDR3 is TGTGCCAGCAGAGTCTCTGGGGCCAACGTCCTGACTTTC. It is translated as CASRVSGANVLTF. The chain joins TRBV12-3 or TRBV12-4 to TRBJ2-6; D call uncertain. The CDR3 length is 13 residues. V was shortened by 6 bases and J by 0 bases, with 3 bases between the two germline ends.

The chain combines TRBV19 with TRBJ1-6; tentative D call: TRBD1 (5 bases). The CDR3 consists of 14 residues. Germline CDR1 LNHDA, CDR2 SQIVND (reference sequence). V lost 5 bases and J lost 14, with 19 bases in between. The CDR3 is CASSASGSHRALHF. The CDR3 DNA is TGTGCCAGTAGTGCCTCAGGGTCCCATCGGGCCCTCCACTTT.

V usage is TRBV30 and J usage is TRBJ1-1; D is ambiguous. The CDR3 consists of 11 residues. Trimming shortened V by 2 bases and J by 7 bases, and 8 bases separated the two germline ends. Germline V CDR1 and CDR2: GTSNPN, SVGIG (reference sequence). DNA of the CDR3: TGTGCCTGGAGTCAGACATTTGAAGCTTTCTTT. Amino acid sequence: CAWSQTFEAFF.

The rearrangement uses TRBV5-1 and TRBJ1-1; D is unresolved. This CDR3 contains 15 residues. V was shortened by 1 base and J by 1 base, with 11 bases between the two germline ends. Germline assignment: CDR1 SGHRS and CDR2 YFSETQ. The CDR3 spells CASSLTGYRNTEAFF. Here the CDR3 DNA reads TGCGCCAGCAGCTTGACGGGGTATAGGAACACTGAAGCTTTCTTT.

The V gene is TRBV19, the J gene TRBJ2-5; TRBD2 aligns across 7 bases. Germline CDR1 LNHDA, CDR2 SQIVND (reference sequence). J lost 5 bases, V lost 5 bases, and 5 bases had no gene match. The CDR3 extends over 13 amino acids. This chain's CDR3 is CASSATSLETQYF. CDR3 in DNA: TGTGCCAGTAGTGCGACTAGCTTGGAGACCCAGTACTTC.

The chain uses TRBV14 and TRBJ2-3; 10 bases map to TRBD1. The CDR3 contains 15 residues. Trimming cost V 4 bases and J 5 bases; bases outside gene matches: 6. Germline lookup yields CDR1 SGHDN and CDR2 FVKESK. In nucleotides, the CDR3 is TGTGCCAGCAGCCCAGGACAGGGGGTAGGAGATACGCAGTATTTT. Amino acids: CASSPGQGVGDTQYF.

This chain uses TRBV3-1 (or the pseudogene TRBV3-2) with TRBJ1-4; D remains unclear. CDR1 LGHDT and CDR2 YNNKEL come from the germline V gene (reference sequence). The V end lost 4 bases, the J end lost 9 bases, and 15 bases lay between the germline ends. This CDR3 has 14 amino acids. DNA of the CDR3: TGTGCCAGCAGCCTCTGGACTGAAAATAAAAAACTGTTTTTT. Translation: CASSLWTENKKLFF.

The chain employs TRBV7-3 and TRBJ2-2; the D gene is possibly TRBD1 (6 bases). The CDR3 loop spans 16 amino acids. Germline V lookup: CDR1 SGHTA, CDR2 FQGTGA. V gave up 1 base and J gave up 4 bases, with 13 bases separating them. CDR3 sequence (DNA): TGTGCCAGCAGCTTAATGGGACAAGTCATCACCGGGGAGCTGTTTTTT. This gives the protein CASSLMGQVITGELFF.

The rearrangement uses TRBV5-1 and TRBJ2-1; 9 nucleotides align to TRBD2. In germline, CDR1 is SGHRS, CDR2 YFSETQ. The CDR3 is 16 amino acids. V trimming: 0 bases; J trimming: 8 bases; junction bases outside the gene matches: 9. This CDR3 is CASSLVPSGEFDEQFF. DNA of the CDR3: TGCGCCAGCAGCTTGGTTCCTAGCGGGGAATTCGATGAGCAGTTCTTC.

The rearrangement joins TRBV20-1 to TRBJ2-2; D is undetermined. CDR3 length: 11 amino acids. V was trimmed by 0 bases and J by 5 bases, leaving 1 base between them. The germline CDR1 and CDR2 sequences are DFQATT and SNEGSKA (reference sequence). CDR3 DNA: TGCAGTGCTAGAGATACCGGGGAGCTGTTTTTT. Translating it yields CSARDTGELFF.

The rearrangement uses TRBV2 and TRBJ2-7, with 9 bases fitting TRBD1. This CDR3 has 14 amino acids. Germline values: CDR1 SNHLY, CDR2 FYNNEI. V was clipped by 6 bases and J by 6 bases; unmatched bases: 9. CDR3 bases: TGTGCCAGCAGGGTTTCCGGGACAGGGACCGAGCAGTACTTC. Protein sequence: CASRVSGTGTEQYF. The full variable domain, rest sourced from reference TRBV2 and TRBJ2-7, is EPEVTQTPSHQVTQMGQEVILRCVPISNHLYFYWYRQILGQKVEFLVSFYNNEISEKSEIFDDQFSVERPDGSNFTLKIRSTKLEDSAMYFCASRVSGTGTEQYFGPGTRLTVT.

The chain uses TRBV4-2 and TRBJ1-4; possibly TRBD1 for D (5 bases). The CDR3 covers 12 residues. The germline V and J ends were trimmed by 9 bases and 11 bases, with 16 bases remaining between them. The germline V gene encodes CDR1 LGHNA and CDR2 YNFKEQ. The CDR3 region has the DNA TGTGCCAGTAACGAGGGGCGAGGGAAACTGTTTTTT. The encoded protein is CASNEGRGKLFF.

This rearrangement joins TRBV19 to TRBJ2-7, with 8 bases lining up with TRBD1. This CDR3 is 15 amino acids long. The V gene end was trimmed by 5 bases and the J gene end by 2 bases; junction bases not matched to a gene: 8. The germline CDR1 and CDR2 sequences are LNHDA and SQIVND (reference sequence). The CDR3 DNA follows: TGTGCCAGTAGTTTTGGGACAGGAGCACCCTACGAGCAGTACTTC. Translated: CASSFGTGAPYEQYF. Full variable domain (missing parts from reference TRBV19 and TRBJ2-7): DGGITQSPKYLFRKEGQNVTLSCEQNLNHDAMYWYRQDPGQGLRLIYYSQIVNDFQKGDIAEGYSVSREKKESFPLTVTSAQKNPTAFYLCASSFGTGAPYEQYFGPGTRLTVT.

The V and J genes are TRBV29-1 and TRBJ1-5; a possible D gene is TRBD1 (5 bases). This CDR3 is built from 13 residues. The V gene's germline CDR1 is SQVTM and CDR2 ANQGSEA. V was clipped by 3 bases and J by 6 bases, with 12 bases between them. The CDR3 spells CSVDDHRPQPQHF. The CDR3 DNA reads as TGCAGCGTTGATGATCACAGGCCTCAGCCCCAGCATTTT.

The chain couples TRBV6-5 to TRBJ2-5; the D gene could be TRBD1 or TRBD2 (5 bases each). The CDR3 extends over 13 amino acids. Germline V gene lookup returns CDR1 MNHEY and CDR2 SVGAGI. With 5 bases removed from V and 3 bases from J, the gap between germline ends came to 10 bases. CDR3 region: CASSRRGEETQYF. CDR3 nucleotide sequence: TGTGCCAGCAGTCGACGGGGCGAAGAGACCCAGTACTTC.

V is TRBV20-1 and J is TRBJ2-5; 9 bases line up with TRBD2. CDR1 and CDR2 (germline): DFQATT, SNEGSKA (reference sequence). This CDR3 region has 15 residues. V shed 6 bases and J 4 bases; nucleotides not matched to a gene: 12. The DNA of the CDR3 is TGCAGTGCAAGTTTGCCTAGCGGGGCGGGAGAGACCCAGTACTTC. This codes for CSASLPSGAGETQYF.

This clone was recorded once. The chain joins TRBV6-1 to TRBJ2-3; possibly TRBD1 or TRBD2 for D (5 bases each). The CDR3 length is 17 residues. Germline V gene lookup returns CDR1 MNHNS and CDR2 SASEGT. With 2 bases removed from V and 0 bases from J, the gap between germline ends came to 15 bases. The CDR3 loop is CASSERVGRRSTDTQYF. The CDR3 DNA is TGTGCCAGCAGTGAACGAGTGGGACGCCGTAGCACAGATACGCAGTATTTT.

This chain connects TRBV9 to TRBJ2-5; TRBD1 or TRBD2 may be the D gene (6 bases each). In germline, CDR1 is SGDLS, CDR2 YYNGEE. The V gene lost 0 bases and the J gene lost 5 bases, with 14 bases spanning the gap. The CDR3 is made up of 15 amino acids. The CDR3 bases are TGTGCCAGCAGCGTAGGGGGGGCAGGGTCGGAGACCCAGTACTTC. This codes for CASSVGGAGSETQYF.

This clone was seen just once. The rearrangement uses TRBV12-3 or TRBV12-4 and TRBJ1-3, with unresolved D. The CDR3 has 13 residues. The V gene lost 2 bases and the J gene lost 1 base, with 3 bases spanning the gap. CDR3 nucleotide sequence: TGTGCCAGCAGTTTATCGTCTGGAAACACCATATATTTT. Its protein product is CASSLSSGNTIYF.

This chain links TRBV30 with TRBJ2-5, with 10 bases identical to TRBD1. This CDR3 is 14 amino acids long. The germline V gene has CDR1 GTSNPN and CDR2 SVGIG (reference sequence). V trimming: 5 bases; J trimming: 4 bases; junction bases outside the gene matches: 7. CDR3 region: CAWGPGQGIETQYF. The CDR3 DNA reads TGTGCCTGGGGGCCGGGACAGGGGATAGAGACCCAGTACTTC.

In DNA, the CDR3 is TGTGCCAGTAGTATAGGTGGACGAGCTTGGAAACTGTTTTTT. Residues: CASSIGGRAWKLFF. This rearrangement joins TRBV19 to TRBJ1-4; D is undetermined. The CDR3 runs 14 residues. The germline V gene encodes CDR1 LNHDA and CDR2 SQIVND (reference sequence). V dropped 1 base and J dropped 11 bases, with 14 bases sitting between them. The whole variable domain, filled in from reference TRBV19 and TRBJ1-4, reads DGGITQSPKYLFRKEGQNVTLSCEQNLNHDAMYWYRQDPGQGLRLIYYSQIVNDFQKGDIAEGYSVSREKKESFPLTVTSAQKNPTAFYLCASSIGGRAWKLFFGSGTQLSVL.

The V and J genes are TRBV7-2 and TRBJ1-1; possible D gene TRBD1, 5 bases. Trimming removed 3 bases at V and 5 bases at J, with 10 bases between. The CDR3 covers 13 residues. Germline loops: CDR1 SGHTA, CDR2 FQGNSA. As DNA, the CDR3 is TGTGCCAGCAGCTTCGGAGAGGGGACTGAAGCTTTCTTT. It specifies CASSFGEGTEAFF.